This T cell receptor (beta chain) emerged from a study of blood T cells in healthy people across ages. The second PCR ran roughly 7 to 11 cycles with a sample-barcoded 5' primer and J-beta primers. TCRdb passed the 5' RACE reads through MiXCR, listing each CDR3 protein once. The data contain over a million distinct CDR3 sequences, approximately 26% of them singletons. V shed 3 bases and J 6 bases; nucleotides not matched to a gene: 4. This CDR3 contains 12 residues. In germline, CDR1 is DFQATT, CDR2 SNEGSKA (reference sequence). Samples each had at least 5 micrograms of total RNA extracted. The same data also contributed to another study, on T cells of mothers and their children. That source reports: Samples were obtained from three healthy Caucasian mothers and their six children. Reverse transcription into cDNA received all extracted RNA, at approximately 1.6 ug per 15 ul. Mothers gave over 8 million TCR beta CDR3 reads each, and children around 3 million each.

The receptor was isolated from a girl between 2 and 10 years old in good health. The sequencing sample was made of blood. This chain uses TRBV20-1 with TRBJ2-7; 8 nucleotides line up with TRBD2. CDR3 sequence reads: CSARLAGFEQYF. DNA for the CDR3: TGCAGTGCTAGGCTAGCGGGCTTCGAGCAGTACTTC.